The clone carrying this TCR beta chain was counted ten times or more. Its antigen is as yet unknown. The data derive from a study of neurological immune-mediated disorders. Study-wide results and limits: The most TCR clonal expansion was seen in HTLV-1-associated myelopathy, whereas the least was seen in multiple sclerosis, below the level in healthy controls.

Germline V gives CDR1 SGHTA, CDR2 FQGNSA. The V and J ends lost 1 base and 2 bases respectively, with 12 bases between them. The CDR3 consists of 16 residues. TCRdb re-called the 5' RACE reads through MiXCR, storing one row per CDR3 protein. The sample contains fewer than 65,000 distinct CDR3 sequences, less than 5% of which appear only once. The sequenced sample was PBMCs. The V gene is TRBV7-2, the J gene TRBJ1-3; a possible D gene is TRBD1 (6 bases). The clonotype originates from a man aged 45-60 years with multiple sclerosis. This chain's CDR3 is CASSLGQGRTGNTIYF. CDR3 DNA: TGTGCCAGCAGCTTAGGTCAGGGGAGGACTGGAAACACCATATATTTT. Full variable domain (outside the CDR3, taken from reference TRBV7-2 and TRBJ1-3): GAGVSQSPSNKVTEKGKDVELRCDPISGHTALYWYRQSLGQGLEFLIYFQGNSAPDKSGLPSDRFSAERTGGSVSTLTIQRTQQEDSAVYLCASSLGQGRTGNTIYFGEGSWLTVV.